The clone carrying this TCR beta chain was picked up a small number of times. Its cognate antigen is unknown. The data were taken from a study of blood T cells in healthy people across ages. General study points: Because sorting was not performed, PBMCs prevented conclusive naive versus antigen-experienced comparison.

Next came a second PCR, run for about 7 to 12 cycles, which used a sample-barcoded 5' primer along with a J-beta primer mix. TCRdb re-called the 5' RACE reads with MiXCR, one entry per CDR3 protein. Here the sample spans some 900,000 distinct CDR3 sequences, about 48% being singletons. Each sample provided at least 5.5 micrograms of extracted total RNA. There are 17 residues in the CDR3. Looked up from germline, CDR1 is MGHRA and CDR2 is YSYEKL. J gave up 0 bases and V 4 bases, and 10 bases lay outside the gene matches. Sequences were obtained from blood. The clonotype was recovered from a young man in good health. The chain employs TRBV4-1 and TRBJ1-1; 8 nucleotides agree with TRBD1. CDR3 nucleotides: TGCGCCAGCAGCCCTCCTGGGGGGACAGGTTTGAACACTGAAGCTTTCTTT. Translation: CASSPPGGTGLNTEAFF.